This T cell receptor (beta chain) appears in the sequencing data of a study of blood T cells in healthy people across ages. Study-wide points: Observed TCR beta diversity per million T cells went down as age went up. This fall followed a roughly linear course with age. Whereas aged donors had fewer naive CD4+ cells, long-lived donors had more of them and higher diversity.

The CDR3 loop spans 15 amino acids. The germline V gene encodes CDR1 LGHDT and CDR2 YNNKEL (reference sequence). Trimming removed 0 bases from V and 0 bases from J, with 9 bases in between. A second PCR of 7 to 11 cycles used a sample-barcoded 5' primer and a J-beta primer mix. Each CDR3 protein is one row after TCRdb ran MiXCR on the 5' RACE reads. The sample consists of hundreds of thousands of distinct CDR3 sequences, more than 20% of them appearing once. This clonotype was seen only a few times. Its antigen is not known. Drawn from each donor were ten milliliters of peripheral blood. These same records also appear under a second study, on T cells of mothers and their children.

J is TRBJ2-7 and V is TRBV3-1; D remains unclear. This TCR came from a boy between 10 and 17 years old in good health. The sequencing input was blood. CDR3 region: CASSQDPPGSYEQYF. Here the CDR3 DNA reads TGTGCCAGCAGCCAAGATCCCCCAGGCTCCTACGAGCAGTACTTC.